This T cell receptor (beta chain) appears in the sequencing data of a study of shared clonotypes between healthy human individuals. Study at large: Three plates were used per donor for CD4 naive, three for CD4 memory, two for CD8 naive and one for CD8 memory.

Germline CDR1 is PRHDT and CDR2 is FYEKMQ (reference sequence). This CDR3 spans 20 amino acids. The V gene lost 3 bases and the J gene lost 3 bases, with 30 bases spanning the gap. In the case of this clone: Its antigen is unidentified.

The method was immunoSEQ multiplex PCR; TCRdb's version includes in-frame clones alone and lacks a portion of them. The sample has 640,000 or so clones, about three quarters seen once. Whole-study results and caveats: An anticipated effect of sequencing depth on clonotype sharing among donors was recognized. With a few donors compared, roughly 5% of naive CD4 clonotypes were shared.

HIV-negative, healthy adults without recent acute infections or vaccinations were the donors. Source material: memory CD4+ T cells sorted from blood. Stated subset: CD45RA-negative fraction. This chain links TRBV13 with TRBJ2-7; TRBD2 is a possible D gene (6 bases). The sequence derives from a woman younger than 45 in good health. The CDR3 protein is CASSFYAVRLDPGLHYEQYF. Here the CDR3 DNA reads TGTGCCAGCAGCTTTTACGCCGTGCGGTTGGATCCGGGACTTCACTACGAGCAGTACTTC.